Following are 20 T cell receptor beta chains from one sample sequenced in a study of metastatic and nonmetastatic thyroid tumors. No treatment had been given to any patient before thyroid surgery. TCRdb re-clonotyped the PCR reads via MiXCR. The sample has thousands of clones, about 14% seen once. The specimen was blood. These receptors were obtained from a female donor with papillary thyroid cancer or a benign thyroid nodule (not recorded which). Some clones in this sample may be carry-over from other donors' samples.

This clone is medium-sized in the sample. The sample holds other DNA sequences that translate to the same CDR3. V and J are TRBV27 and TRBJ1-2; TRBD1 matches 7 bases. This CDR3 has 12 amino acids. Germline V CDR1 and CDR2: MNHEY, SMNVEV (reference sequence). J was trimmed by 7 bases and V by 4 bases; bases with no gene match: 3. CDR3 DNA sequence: TGTGCCAGCAGTTCGCAGGGGGGTGGCTACACCTTC. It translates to CASSSQGGGYTF.

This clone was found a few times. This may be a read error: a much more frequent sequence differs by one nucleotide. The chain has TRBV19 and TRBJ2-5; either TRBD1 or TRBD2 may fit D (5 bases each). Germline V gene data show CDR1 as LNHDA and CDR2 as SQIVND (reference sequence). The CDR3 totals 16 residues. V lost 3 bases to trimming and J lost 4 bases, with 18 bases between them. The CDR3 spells CASSISPGRYLETQYF. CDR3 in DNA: TGTGCCAGTAGTATCAGTCCGGGACGGTATCTAGAGACCCAGTACTTC.

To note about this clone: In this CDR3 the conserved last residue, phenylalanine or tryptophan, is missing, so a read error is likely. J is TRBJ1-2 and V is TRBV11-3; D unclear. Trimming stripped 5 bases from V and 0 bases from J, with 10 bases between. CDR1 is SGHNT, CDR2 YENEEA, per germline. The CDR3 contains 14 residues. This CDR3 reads CASSPHSANYGYTL. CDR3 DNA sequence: TGTGCCAGCAGCCCTCACTCAGCTAACTATGGCTACACCCTC.

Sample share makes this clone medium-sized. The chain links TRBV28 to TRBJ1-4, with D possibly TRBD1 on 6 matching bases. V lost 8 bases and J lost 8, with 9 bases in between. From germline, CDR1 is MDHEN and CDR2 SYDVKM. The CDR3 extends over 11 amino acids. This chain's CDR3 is CASGQGEKLFF. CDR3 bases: TGTGCCAGCGGCCAGGGGGAAAAACTGTTTTTT.

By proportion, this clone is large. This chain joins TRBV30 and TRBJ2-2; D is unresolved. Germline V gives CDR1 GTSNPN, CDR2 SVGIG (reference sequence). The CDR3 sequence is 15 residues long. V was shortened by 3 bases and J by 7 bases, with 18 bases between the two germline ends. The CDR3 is CAWRSPREMSGELFF. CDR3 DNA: TGTGCCTGGAGATCACCAAGGGAAATGAGCGGGGAGCTGTTTTTT.

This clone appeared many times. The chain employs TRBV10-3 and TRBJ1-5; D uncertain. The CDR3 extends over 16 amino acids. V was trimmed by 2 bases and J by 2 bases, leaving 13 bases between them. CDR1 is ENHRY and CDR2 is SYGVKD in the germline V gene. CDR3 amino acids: CAISEARVVGNQPQHF. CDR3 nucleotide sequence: TGTGCCATCAGTGAGGCCCGGGTAGTGGGCAATCAGCCCCAGCATTTT.

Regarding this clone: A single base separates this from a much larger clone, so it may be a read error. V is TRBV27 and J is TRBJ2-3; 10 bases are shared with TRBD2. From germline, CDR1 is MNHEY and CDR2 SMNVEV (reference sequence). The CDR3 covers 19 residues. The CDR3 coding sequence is TGTTCCGGCAGTTTATCGTCTAGCGGGGGCCCAACCCGCACAGATACGCAGTATTTT. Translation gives CSGSLSSSGGPTRTDTQYF.

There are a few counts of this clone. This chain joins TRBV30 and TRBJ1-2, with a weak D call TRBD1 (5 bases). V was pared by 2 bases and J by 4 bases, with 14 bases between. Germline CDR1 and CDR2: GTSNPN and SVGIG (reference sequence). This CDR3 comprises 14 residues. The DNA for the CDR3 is TGTGCCTGGAGTATGGGGGTTGACATCTATGGCTACACCTTC. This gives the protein CAWSMGVDIYGYTF.

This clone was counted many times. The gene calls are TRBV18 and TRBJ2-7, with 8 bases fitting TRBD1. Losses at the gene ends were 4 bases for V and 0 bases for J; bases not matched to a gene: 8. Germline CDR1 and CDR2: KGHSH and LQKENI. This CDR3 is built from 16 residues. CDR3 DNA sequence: TGTGCCAGCTCACTACTCGGACAGGGTACCTCCTACGAGCAGTACTTC. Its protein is CASSLLGQGTSYEQYF.

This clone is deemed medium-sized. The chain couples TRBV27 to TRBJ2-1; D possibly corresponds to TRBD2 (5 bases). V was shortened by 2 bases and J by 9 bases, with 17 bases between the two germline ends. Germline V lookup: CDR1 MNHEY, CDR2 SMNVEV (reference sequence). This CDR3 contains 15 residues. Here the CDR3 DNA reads TGTGCCAGCAGTTTAAGTTTCCCCCAGCGGCTTGAGCAGTTCTTC. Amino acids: CASSLSFPQRLEQFF.

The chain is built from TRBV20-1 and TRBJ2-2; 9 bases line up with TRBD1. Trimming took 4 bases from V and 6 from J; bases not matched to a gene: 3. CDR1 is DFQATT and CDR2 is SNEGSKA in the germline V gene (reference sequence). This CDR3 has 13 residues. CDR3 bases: TGCAGTGCTATTCGACAGGGGGCCGGGGAGCTGTTTTTT. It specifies CSAIRQGAGELFF.

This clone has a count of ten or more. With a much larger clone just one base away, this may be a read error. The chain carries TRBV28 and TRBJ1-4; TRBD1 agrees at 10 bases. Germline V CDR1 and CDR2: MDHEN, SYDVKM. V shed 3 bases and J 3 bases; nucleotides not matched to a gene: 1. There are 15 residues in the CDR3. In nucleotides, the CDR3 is TGTGCCAGCAGTTTCGGACAGGGGGCTAATGAAAAACTGTTTTTT. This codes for CASSFGQGANEKLFF. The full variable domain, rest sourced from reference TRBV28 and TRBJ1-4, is DVKVTQSSRYLVKRTGEKVFLECVQDMDHENMFWYRQDPGLGLRLIYFSYDVKMKEKGDIPEGYSVSREKKERFSLILESASTNQTSMYLCASSFGQGANEKLFFGSGTQLSVL.

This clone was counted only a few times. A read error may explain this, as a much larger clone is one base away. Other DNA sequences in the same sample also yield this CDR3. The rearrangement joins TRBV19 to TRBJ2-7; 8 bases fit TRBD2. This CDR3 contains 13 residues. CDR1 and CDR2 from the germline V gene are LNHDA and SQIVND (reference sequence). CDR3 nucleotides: TGTGTCAGTAGTATTGGACTAGCAGGCGAGCAGTACTTC. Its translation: CVSSIGLAGEQYF.

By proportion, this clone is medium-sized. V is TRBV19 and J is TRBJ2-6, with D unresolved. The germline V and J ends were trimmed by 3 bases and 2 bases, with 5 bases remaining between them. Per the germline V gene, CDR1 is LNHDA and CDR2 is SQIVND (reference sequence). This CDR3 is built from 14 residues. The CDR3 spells CASSIMAGANVLTF. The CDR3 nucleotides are TGTGCCAGTAGTATTATGGCTGGGGCCAACGTCCTGACTTTC.

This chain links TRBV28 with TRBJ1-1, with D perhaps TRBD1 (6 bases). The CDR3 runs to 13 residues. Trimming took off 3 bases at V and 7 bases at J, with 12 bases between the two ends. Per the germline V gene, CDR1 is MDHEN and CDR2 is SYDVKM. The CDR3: CASSFRGVYEAFF. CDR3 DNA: TGTGCCAGCAGTTTCAGGGGTGTTTATGAAGCTTTCTTT.

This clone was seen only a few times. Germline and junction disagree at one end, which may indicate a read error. The CDR3 DNA follows: TGTGCCATCACCGGTTATGAGAGCACCGGGGAGTTGTTTTTT. Translated: CAITGYESTGELFF. The V call is TRBV12-3 or TRBV12-4, the J call TRBJ2-2; D might be TRBD2 (5 bases). This CDR3 is 14 amino acids long.

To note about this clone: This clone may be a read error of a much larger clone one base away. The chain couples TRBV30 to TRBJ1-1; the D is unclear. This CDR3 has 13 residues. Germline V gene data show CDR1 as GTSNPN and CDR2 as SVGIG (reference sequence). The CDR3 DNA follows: TGTGACTGGAAGGCCACCTCGAACACTGAAGCTTTCTTT. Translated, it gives CDWKATSNTEAFF.

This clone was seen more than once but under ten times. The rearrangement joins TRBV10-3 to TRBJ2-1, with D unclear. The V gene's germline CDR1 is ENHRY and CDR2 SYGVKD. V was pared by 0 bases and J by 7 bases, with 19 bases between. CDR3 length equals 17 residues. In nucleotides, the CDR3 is TGTGCCATCAGTGAGTCGAAGGGTCAGTTCATGAAGAATGAGCAGTTCTTC. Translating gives CAISESKGQFMKNEQFF.

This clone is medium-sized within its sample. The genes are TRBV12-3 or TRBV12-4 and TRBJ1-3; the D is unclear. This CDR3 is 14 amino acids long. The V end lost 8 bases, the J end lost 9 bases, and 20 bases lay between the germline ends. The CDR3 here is CASQGIGKVGTIYF. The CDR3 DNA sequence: TGTGCCAGCCAAGGTATAGGGAAGGTTGGCACCATATATTTT.

CDR3 sequence: CASSFYRDPNEKLFF. CDR3 nucleotide sequence: TGTGCCAGCAGCTTCTACAGGGATCCTAATGAAAAACTGTTTTTT. The rearrangement links TRBV7-9 to TRBJ1-4; weak D call: TRBD1 (6 bases). The germline CDR1 and CDR2 sequences are SEHNR and FQNEAQ (reference sequence). This CDR3 comprises 15 residues. Trimming stripped 3 bases from V and 3 bases from J, with 11 bases between.